The rows below give T cell receptor beta chains drawn from one sample of a study of tumor-infiltrating lymphocytes in primary liver carcinoma. TCRdb called the multiplex PCR reads again in MiXCR, with one record for every CDR3 protein. The sample lists 300,000 to 400,000 distinct CDR3 sequences; roughly two thirds were seen once. The sequencing input was peripheral blood. The origin of the receptors is a man aged 35 to 55 with primary liver carcinoma and hepatitis B virus infection. Both conserved end residues are part of each CDR3.

v_call	j_call	cdr3_length	cdr3_aa
TRBV29-1	TRBJ2-1	13	CRVGVSGNVEQFF
TRBV24-1	TRBJ2-5	16	CATSDLTGTGKETQYF
TRBV27	TRBJ2-7	15	CASRTLSRGLGEQYF
TRBV11-2	TRBJ2-1	13	CASSRGPGAEQFF
TRBV5-5	TRBJ2-1	11	CASSLYNEQFF
TRBV27	TRBJ1-6	15	CASRTGQNYNSPLHF
TRBV5-4	TRBJ2-3	14	CALRRAGSTDTQYF
TRBV7-9	TRBJ1-5	14	CASSFGGVDQPQHF
TRBV6-5	TRBJ2-5	16	CVSRDRWTGVQETQYF
TRBV12-3/TRBV12-4	TRBJ2-1	13	CASTPQTGVEQFF
TRBV15	TRBJ1-1	14	CATSRAGDHTEAFF
TRBV28	TRBJ2-1	16	CASIETGTGTYNEQFF
TRBV11-3	TRBJ1-1	13	CATSLALDSEAFF
TRBV11-2	TRBJ1-2	17	CASSLEGAAGGANGYTF
TRBV6-5	TRBJ2-2	14	CASSRDKHTGELFF
TRBV28	TRBJ2-7	16	CASSAPGGQSTYEQYF
TRBV11-2	TRBJ2-3	17	CARSPRRTRVTQNTQYF
TRBV6-5	TRBJ2-5	16	CASRHGTSGRARAQYF
TRBV10-1	TRBJ2-3	20	CASSGRLAGGPIPCTDTQYF
TRBV29-1	TRBJ2-1	13	CSVEGGSYNEQFF
TRBV4-3	TRBJ1-1	15	CASSFESYRNTEAFF